The rows below give T cell receptor beta chains drawn from one sample of a study of T cell responses to AZD1222 COVID-19 vaccine. TCRdb's table, derived via immunoSEQ multiplex PCR, lists solely in-frame clones and lacks some. The sample lists approximately 170,000 clones; approximately 94% were seen once. This specimen consisted of peripheral blood, obtained 28 days after the second AZD1222 dose. The receptors were gathered from an adult who received the AZD1222 COVID-19 vaccine. CDR3s include the opening cysteine and the closing phenylalanine or tryptophan. The D gene is left open where the match is weak. Clone size is given for some rows only: seen once, a few or many times, or a class if the clone is expanded.

TRBJ1-1,-,-,TRBV19,CASRGLGAFF,TGTGCCAGTAGGGGGCTCGGAGCTTTCTTT
TRBJ2-2,-,-,TRBV11-2,CASSYLNTGELFF,TGTGCCAGCAGCTATCTGAACACCGGGGAGCTGTTTTTT
TRBJ1-1,-,-,TRBV12-3/TRBV12-4,CASSLRVFGEAFF,TGTGCCAGCAGTTTGAGGGTGTTTGGGGAAGCTTTCTTT
TRBJ2-7,-,TRBD1,TRBV6-5,CASSYRQGVYPYEQYF,TGTGCCAGCAGTTACCGGCAGGGGGTCTATCCCTACGAGCAGTACTTC
TRBJ1-6,-,TRBD1,TRBV6-6,CASLGQGMEKSPLHF,TGTGCCAGCCTAGGACAGGGTATGGAGAAATCACCCCTCCACTTT
TRBJ1-2,-,TRBD1,TRBV29-1,CSVTRDRRFYGYTF,TGCAGCGTGACCCGGGACAGGAGATTCTATGGCTACACCTTC
TRBJ1-2,once,-,TRBV6-2/TRBV6-3,CASSYFSGVGYTF,TGTGCCAGCAGTTACTTCTCGGGGGTCGGCTACACCTTC
TRBJ2-7,once,-,TRBV5-1,CASSPLRAGGEQYF,TGCGCCAGCAGCCCCCTACGGGCGGGCGGAGAGCAGTACTTC
TRBJ1-5,-,-,TRBV19,CASSSDGHQPQHF,TGTGCCAGTAGCAGCGACGGTCATCAGCCCCAGCATTTT
TRBJ2-1,-,TRBD2,TRBV7-6,CASSPRLLAGRHEQFF,TGTGCCAGCAGCCCCCGTCTCCTAGCGGGACGTCATGAGCAGTTCTTC
TRBJ1-2,-,-,TRBV12-3/TRBV12-4,CASSLGVGYTF,TGTGCCAGCAGTTTAGGGGTAGGCTACACCTTC
TRBJ2-5,-,TRBD2,TRBV5-1,CASSFGTSGKETQYF,TGCGCCAGCAGCTTCGGGACTAGCGGGAAGGAGACCCAGTACTTC
TRBJ2-6,-,-,TRBV7-8,CASSLVARSGANVLTF,TGTGCCAGCAGCTTAGTTGCTCGGTCTGGGGCCAACGTCCTGACTTTC
TRBJ1-6,-,-,TRBV27,CASSPGTYNSPLHF,TGTGCCAGCTCGCCCGGGACATATAATTCACCCCTCCACTTT
TRBJ2-7,-,-,TRBV4-2,CASSQDTAVYYEQYF,TGTGCCAGCAGCCAAGATACAGCGGTTTACTACGAGCAGTACTTC